Shown below are 17 T cell receptor beta chains from a single sample sequenced in a study of early T cells in non-severe SARS-CoV-2 infection. TCRdb re-called the 5' RACE reads through MiXCR, storing one row per CDR3 protein. This sample carries 98,000 or so distinct CDR3 sequences, about an eighth of them seen once, and the ten largest clones take 4% to 4.5%. Sequenced here: whole blood, sampled at baseline. The receptors stem from an adult who was a healthcare worker with PCR-confirmed SARS-CoV-2 infection or an uninfected control (not recorded which).

The V and J genes are TRBV6-2 or TRBV6-3 and TRBJ2-1, with D uncertain. Germline V gene data show CDR1 as MNHEY and CDR2 as SVGEGT. This CDR3 region has 14 residues. V lost 8 bases and J 0 bases, leaving 11 bases between the germline ends. This CDR3 reads CASPIPFSYNEQFF. Written as DNA, the CDR3 is TGTGCCAGCCCAATACCCTTCTCCTACAATGAGCAGTTCTTC.

The chain employs TRBV3-1 and TRBJ1-2; 7 nucleotides align to TRBD1. The CDR3 extends over 14 amino acids. From germline, CDR1 is LGHDT and CDR2 YNNKEL (reference sequence). Trimming took 3 bases from V and 6 from J; bases not matched to a gene: 7. CDR3 sequence (DNA): TGTGCCAGCAGCCAGATCAGGGGGGATGATGGCTACACCTTC. This gives the protein CASSQIRGDDGYTF.

V and J are TRBV20-1 and TRBJ2-2; no firm D call. The CDR3 consists of 16 residues. The V and J ends lost 0 bases and 1 base respectively, with 12 bases between them. Germline V gene data show CDR1 as DFQATT and CDR2 as SNEGSKA (reference sequence). The DNA of the CDR3 is TGCAGTGCTAGAGATCATTACGCGCAGAACACCGGGGAGCTGTTTTTT. As protein: CSARDHYAQNTGELFF.

The chain couples TRBV6-5 to TRBJ1-6; D may be TRBD1 (6 bases). The CDR3 spans 16 residues. CDR1 is MNHEY and CDR2 is SVGAGI in the germline V gene. V was pared by 7 bases and J by 0 bases, with 13 bases between. The chain's CDR3 is CASTAKGGSYNSPLHF. In DNA, the CDR3 is TGTGCCAGCACCGCCAAGGGGGGCTCCTATAATTCACCCCTCCACTTT.

The rearrangement joins TRBV5-1 to TRBJ2-3; 8 bases map to TRBD1. The germline gives CDR1 SGHRS, CDR2 YFSETQ. The CDR3 is made up of 14 amino acids. Unmatched junction bases numbered 11, after V lost 7 bases and J lost 7 bases. The CDR3 sequence is CASYPGTGLNTQYF. CDR3 coding DNA: TGCGCCAGCTATCCGGGGACAGGTCTTAATACGCAGTATTTT.

The chain is built from TRBV20-1 and TRBJ1-1; the D gene is possibly TRBD1 (6 bases). The CDR3 covers 14 residues. The germline V and J ends were trimmed by 6 bases and 1 base, with 15 bases remaining between them. Germline V lookup: CDR1 DFQATT, CDR2 SNEGSKA (reference sequence). The CDR3 loop reads CSAPRGGWNTEAFF. CDR3 DNA sequence: TGCAGTGCCCCCCGAGGGGGGTGGAACACTGAAGCTTTCTTT.

This chain uses TRBV13 with TRBJ1-2, with 7 bases fitting TRBD1. The trim removed 4 bases at V and 2 bases at J, leaving 10 bases unmatched. Germline-derived CDR1 and CDR2 are PRHDT and FYEKMQ (reference sequence). The CDR3 runs to 16 residues. The CDR3 coding sequence is TGTGCCAGCAGCTCTAGGGGGGACAGCTGGAACTATGGCTACACCTTC. It encodes CASSSRGDSWNYGYTF.

This clonotype was seen ten or more times. CDR3 residues: CATSDQPGEQYF. The CDR3 nucleotides read TGTGCCACCAGTGACCAGCCCGGCGAGCAGTACTTC. The chain carries TRBV24-1 and TRBJ2-7; D not certain. Trimming took 4 bases from V and 6 from J, leaving 9 bases between them. The germline gives CDR1 KGHDR, CDR2 SFDVKD. This CDR3 comprises 12 residues.

This clonotype was picked up a small number of times. The gene calls are TRBV28 and TRBJ1-2; 10 bases agree with TRBD1. Germline loops: CDR1 MDHEN, CDR2 SYDVKM. This CDR3 is built from 16 residues. V gave up 5 bases and J gave up 2 bases; unmatched junction bases: 8. The CDR3 sequence: CASSPLRQGANYGYTF. CDR3 nucleotides: TGTGCCAGCAGTCCCTTGAGACAGGGGGCGAACTATGGCTACACCTTC.

This clonotype was seen at least ten times. For the CDR3, the DNA is TGTGCCAGCAGTCAAACAGGGGAACCTATGTACGAGCAGTACTTC. Translation gives CASSQTGEPMYEQYF. This sequence joins TRBV2 and TRBJ2-7; 7 bases match TRBD1. The CDR3 spans 15 residues. Germline V gene data show CDR1 as SNHLY and CDR2 as FYNNEI. V dropped 5 bases and J dropped 4; count of bases not matched to a gene: 11.

The CDR3 spells CATSDLDRAIWDYEQYF. The CDR3 nucleotides read TGTGCCACCAGTGATTTGGACAGGGCTATTTGGGACTACGAGCAGTACTTC. This rearrangement joins TRBV24-1 to TRBJ2-7, with TRBD1 matching over 7 bases. V shed 0 bases, J shed 3 bases, and the junction held 10 bases outside the gene matches. This CDR3 has 17 amino acids. Germline V lookup: CDR1 KGHDR, CDR2 SFDVKD.

This clonotype occurred a few times. The gene calls are TRBV12-3 or TRBV12-4 and TRBJ2-2; D not certain. CDR3 length: 11 residues. Trimming shortened V by 4 bases and J by 6 bases, and 3 bases separated the two germline ends. CDR3 in amino acids: CASSSSGELFF. The CDR3 nucleotides are TGTGCCAGCAGTTCTTCCGGGGAGCTGTTTTTT.

This chain joins TRBV27 and TRBJ2-1; D possibly corresponds to TRBD2 (5 bases). Germline CDR1 reads MNHEY; CDR2 reads SMNVEV (reference sequence). Trimming took off 10 bases at V and 4 bases at J, with 17 bases between the two ends. CDR3 length equals 14 residues. In DNA form, the CDR3 reads TGTGCCACTTGGGAGAGGAGTACGTACAATGAGCAGTTCTTC. It translates to CATWERSTYNEQFF.

The sample holds many counts of this clonotype. The chain combines TRBV20-1 with TRBJ1-4; 8 nucleotides align to TRBD1. There are 14 residues in the CDR3. Germline loops: CDR1 DFQATT, CDR2 SNEGSKA (reference sequence). The trim removed 6 bases at V and 8 bases at J, leaving 11 bases unmatched. Here the CDR3 DNA reads TGCAGTGCCGGACTTGGACAGGGTGGCGAAAAACTGTTTTTT. Its protein is CSAGLGQGGEKLFF.

In regard to this clonotype: Because it lacks the conserved phenylalanine or tryptophan at the end, this CDR3 is likely a read error. The V and J genes are TRBV7-2 and TRBJ2-7; TRBD2 matches 10 bases. This CDR3 region has 16 residues. Germline V gives CDR1 SGHTA, CDR2 FQGNSA. Losses at the gene ends were 1 base for V and 3 bases for J; bases not matched to a gene: 6. This CDR3 is CASSLEGLAPFYEQYL. The CDR3, as DNA: TGTGCCAGCAGCTTAGAGGGACTAGCGCCTTTCTACGAGCAGTACCTC.

This clonotype was picked up a small number of times. The chain combines TRBV12-5 with TRBJ1-6; D uncertain. Germline V gives CDR1 LGHNT, CDR2 FRNRAP. CDR3 length equals 14 residues. The V and J ends lost 0 bases and 10 bases respectively, with 10 bases between them. CDR3 residues: CASGLVQRNSPLHF. In DNA, the CDR3 is TGTGCTAGTGGTTTGGTACAGCGTAACTCACCCCTCCACTTT. Full variable domain (missing parts from reference TRBV12-5 and TRBJ1-6): DARVTQTPRHKVTEMGQEVTMRCQPILGHNTVFWYRQTMMQGLELLAYFRNRAPLDDSGMPKDRFSAEMPDATLATLKIQPSEPRDSAVYFCASGLVQRNSPLHFGNGTRLTVT.

This clonotype was detected only a few times. This chain joins TRBV14 and TRBJ1-1; tentatively, D is TRBD1 (6 bases). V was shortened by 4 bases and J by 11 bases, with 20 bases between the two germline ends. This CDR3 has 14 residues. Germline V gene lookup returns CDR1 SGHDN and CDR2 FVKESK. CDR3: CASSRAGAPWQAFF. DNA for the CDR3: TGTGCCAGCAGCCGGGCAGGGGCCCCTTGGCAGGCTTTCTTT. Full variable domain (rest looked up from reference TRBV14 and TRBJ1-1): EAGVTQFPSHSVIEKGQTVTLRCDPISGHDNLYWYRRVMGKEIKFLLHFVKESKQDESGMPNNRFLAERTGGTYSTLKVQPAELEDSGVYFCASSRAGAPWQAFFGQGTRLTVV.